This T cell receptor beta chain was obtained from a study of T cell responses to AZD1222 COVID-19 vaccine. CDR3 length: 11 residues. Germline CDR1 SQVTM, CDR2 ANQGSEA. Trimming left V 7 bases short and J 2 bases short, with 8 bases between. Produced via immunoSEQ multiplex PCR; TCRdb's table is partial and in-frame only. The sample shows around 150,000 clones, about 93% of them seen only once. The specimen comprised peripheral blood, sampled 28 days after the second AZD1222 dose. V gene TRBV29-1 combines with J gene TRBJ2-5; D perhaps matches TRBD2 (5 bases). The TCR comes from an adult who received the AZD1222 COVID-19 vaccine. CDR3 nucleotides: TGCAGCGGAGGGTGGCAAGAGACCCAGTACTTC. This translates into CSGGWQETQYF.